This T cell receptor (beta chain) came from a study of control samples from healthy donors and cancer patients. Clones were sequenced by immunoSEQ multiplex PCR, and TCRdb holds only the in-frame ones, with some missing. The sample lists 150,000 to 200,000 clones; approximately 90% were seen once. This clone was detected once. The germline V gene encodes CDR1 SGHKS and CDR2 YYEKEE (reference sequence). The length of the CDR3 is 14 residues. V gave up 3 bases and J gave up 0 bases; unmatched junction bases: 2. The chain combines TRBV5-5 with TRBJ1-2, with 7 bases fitting TRBD1. The TCR sequence derives from a man aged 25-45 years in good health. Sample: blood. CDR3 DNA: TGTGCCAGCAGCTGGGACAGCCCTAACTATGGCTACACCTTC. It yields the protein CASSWDSPNYGYTF.